This entry concerns a single T cell receptor (beta chain). The antigen is unknown. 13 Jbeta primers and 60 Vbeta primers were used for the PCR. Using immunoSEQ multiplex PCR, the repertoire was profiled, and TCRdb retains in-frame clones only, with some absent. The sample has about 130,000 clones, approximately 80% seen once. V dropped 1 base and J dropped 0; count of bases not matched to a gene: 11. This CDR3 has 20 amino acids. Germline V gene data show CDR1 as SGHRS and CDR2 as YFSETQ. This sample is drawn from a study of cytomegalovirus exposure and HLA in healthy donors. Study-level findings and limits: Among the most significant clusters, several appeared linked to common viral pathogens in a later analysis.

Specimen: PBMCs. The sequence came from a woman in her 40s in good health and CMV-seropositive. V usage is TRBV5-1 and J usage is TRBJ2-3, with 13 bases fitting TRBD2. Written as DNA, the CDR3 is TGCGCCAGCAGCTTGTTGGCGCGGACTAGCGGGGGAGATAGCACAGATACGCAGTATTTT. Translated: CASSLLARTSGGDSTDTQYF.